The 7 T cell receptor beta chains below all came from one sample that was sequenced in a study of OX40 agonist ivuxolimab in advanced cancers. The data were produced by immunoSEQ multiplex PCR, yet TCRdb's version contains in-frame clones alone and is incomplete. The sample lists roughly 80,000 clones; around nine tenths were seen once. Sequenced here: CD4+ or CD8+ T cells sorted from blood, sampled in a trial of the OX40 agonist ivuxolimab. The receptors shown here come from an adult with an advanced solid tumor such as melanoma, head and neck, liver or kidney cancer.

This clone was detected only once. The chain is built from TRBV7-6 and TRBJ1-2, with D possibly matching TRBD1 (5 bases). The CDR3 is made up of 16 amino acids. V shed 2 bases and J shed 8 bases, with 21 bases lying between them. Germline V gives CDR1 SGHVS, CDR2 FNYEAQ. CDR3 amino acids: CASSLSEEEGPVGYTF. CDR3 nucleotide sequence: TGTGCCAGCAGCTTATCGGAGGAGGAGGGACCGGTCGGCTACACCTTC.

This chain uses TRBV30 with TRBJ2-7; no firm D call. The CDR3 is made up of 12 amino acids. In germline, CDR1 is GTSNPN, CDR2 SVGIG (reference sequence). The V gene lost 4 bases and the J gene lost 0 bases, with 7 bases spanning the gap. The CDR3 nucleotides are TGTGCCTGGACGGATAGCTCCTACGAGCAGTACGTC. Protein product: CAWTDSSYEQYV.

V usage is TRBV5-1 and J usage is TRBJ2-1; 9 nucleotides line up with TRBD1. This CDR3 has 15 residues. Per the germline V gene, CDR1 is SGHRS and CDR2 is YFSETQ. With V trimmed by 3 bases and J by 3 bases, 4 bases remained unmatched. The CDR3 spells CASSSGQGLYNEQFF. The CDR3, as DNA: TGCGCCAGCAGCTCCGGACAGGGGCTCTACAATGAGCAGTTCTTC.

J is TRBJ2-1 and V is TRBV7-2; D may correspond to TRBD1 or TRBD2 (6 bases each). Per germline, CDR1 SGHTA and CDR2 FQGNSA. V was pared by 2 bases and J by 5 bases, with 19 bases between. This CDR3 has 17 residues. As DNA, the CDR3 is TGTGCCAGCAGCTTAAGGGGCCGGGGGCTAACCAACAATGAGCAGTTCTTC. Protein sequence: CASSLRGRGLTNNEQFF.

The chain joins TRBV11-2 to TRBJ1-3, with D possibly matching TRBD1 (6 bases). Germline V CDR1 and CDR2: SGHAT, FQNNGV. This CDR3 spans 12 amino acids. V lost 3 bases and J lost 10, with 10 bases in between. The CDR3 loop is CASSFGGGTIYF. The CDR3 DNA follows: TGTGCCAGCAGCTTTGGGGGCGGGACCATATATTTT. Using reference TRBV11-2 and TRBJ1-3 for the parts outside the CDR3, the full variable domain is EAGVAQSPRYKIIEKRQSVAFWCNPISGHATLYWYQQILGQGPKLLIQFQNNGVVDDSQLPKDRFSAERLKGVDSTLKIQPAKLEDSAVYLCASSFGGGTIYFGEGSWLTVV.

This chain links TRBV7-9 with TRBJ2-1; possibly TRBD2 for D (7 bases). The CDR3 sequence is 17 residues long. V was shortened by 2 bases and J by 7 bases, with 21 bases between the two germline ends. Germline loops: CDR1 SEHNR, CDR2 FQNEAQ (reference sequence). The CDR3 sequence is CASSLLRGSGVLNEQFF. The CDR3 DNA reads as TGTGCCAGCAGCTTACTCAGGGGAAGCGGGGTATTGAATGAGCAGTTCTTC.

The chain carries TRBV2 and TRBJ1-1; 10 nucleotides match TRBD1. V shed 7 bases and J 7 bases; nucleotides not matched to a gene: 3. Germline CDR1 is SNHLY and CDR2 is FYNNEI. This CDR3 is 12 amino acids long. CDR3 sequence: CASNGQGGEAFF. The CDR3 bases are TGTGCCAGCAACGGACAGGGGGGTGAAGCTTTCTTT. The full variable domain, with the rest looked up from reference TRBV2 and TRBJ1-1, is EPEVTQTPSHQVTQMGQEVILRCVPISNHLYFYWYRQILGQKVEFLVSFYNNEISEKSEIFDDQFSVERPDGSNFTLKIRSTKLEDSAMYFCASNGQGGEAFFGQGTRLTVV.